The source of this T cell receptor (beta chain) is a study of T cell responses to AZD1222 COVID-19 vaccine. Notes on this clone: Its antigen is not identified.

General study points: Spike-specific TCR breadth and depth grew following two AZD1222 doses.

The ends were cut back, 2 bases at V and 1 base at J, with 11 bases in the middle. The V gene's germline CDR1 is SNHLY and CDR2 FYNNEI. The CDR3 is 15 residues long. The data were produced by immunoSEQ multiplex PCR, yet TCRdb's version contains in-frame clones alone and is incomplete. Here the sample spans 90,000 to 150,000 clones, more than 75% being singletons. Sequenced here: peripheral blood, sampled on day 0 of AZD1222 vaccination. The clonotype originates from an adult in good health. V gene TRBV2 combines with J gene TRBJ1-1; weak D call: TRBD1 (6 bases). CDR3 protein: CASSESNRANTEAFF. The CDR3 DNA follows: TGTGCCAGCAGTGAATCGAACAGGGCGAACACTGAAGCTTTCTTT.